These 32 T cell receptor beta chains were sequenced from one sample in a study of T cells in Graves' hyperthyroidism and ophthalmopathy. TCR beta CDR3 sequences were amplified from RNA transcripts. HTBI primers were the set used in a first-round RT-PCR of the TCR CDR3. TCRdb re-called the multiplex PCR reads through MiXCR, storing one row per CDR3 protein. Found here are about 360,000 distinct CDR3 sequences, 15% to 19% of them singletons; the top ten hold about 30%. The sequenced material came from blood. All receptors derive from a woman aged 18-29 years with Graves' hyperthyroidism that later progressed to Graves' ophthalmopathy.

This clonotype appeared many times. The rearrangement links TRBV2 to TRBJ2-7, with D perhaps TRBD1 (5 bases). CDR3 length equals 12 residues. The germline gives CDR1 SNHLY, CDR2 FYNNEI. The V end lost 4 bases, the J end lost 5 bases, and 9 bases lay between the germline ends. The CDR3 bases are TGTGCCAGCAGTGTGTTAGGGGACGAGCAGTACTTC. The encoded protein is CASSVLGDEQYF. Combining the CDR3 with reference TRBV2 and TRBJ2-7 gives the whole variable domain EPEVTQTPSHQVTQMGQEVILRCVPISNHLYFYWYRQILGQKVEFLVSFYNNEISEKSEIFDDQFSVERPDGSNFTLKIRSTKLEDSAMYFCASSVLGDEQYFGPGTRLTVT.

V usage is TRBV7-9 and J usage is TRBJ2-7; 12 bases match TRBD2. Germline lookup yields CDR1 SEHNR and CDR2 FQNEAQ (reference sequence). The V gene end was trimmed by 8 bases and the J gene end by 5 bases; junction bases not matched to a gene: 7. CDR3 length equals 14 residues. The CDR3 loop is CASGLAGGGNEQYF. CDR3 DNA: TGTGCCAGCGGGCTAGCGGGAGGGGGAAACGAGCAGTACTTC.

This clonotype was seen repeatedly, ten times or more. The CDR3: CASTKGWRQGNNEQFF. In DNA form, the CDR3 reads TGTGCCAGCACAAAGGGGTGGAGACAGGGGAACAATGAGCAGTTCTTC. The chain has TRBV9 and TRBJ2-1; 8 nucleotides agree with TRBD1. The CDR3 runs 16 residues. The V gene end was trimmed by 6 bases and the J gene end by 5 bases; junction bases not matched to a gene: 13. Germline V gives CDR1 SGDLS, CDR2 YYNGEE.

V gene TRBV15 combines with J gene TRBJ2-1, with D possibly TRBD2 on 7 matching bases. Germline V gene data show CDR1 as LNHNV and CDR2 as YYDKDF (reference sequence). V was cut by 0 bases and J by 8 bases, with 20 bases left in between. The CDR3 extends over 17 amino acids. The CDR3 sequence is CATSRDEGGPSIHEQFF. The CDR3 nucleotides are TGTGCCACCAGCAGAGATGAGGGGGGGCCTAGTATCCATGAGCAGTTCTTC.

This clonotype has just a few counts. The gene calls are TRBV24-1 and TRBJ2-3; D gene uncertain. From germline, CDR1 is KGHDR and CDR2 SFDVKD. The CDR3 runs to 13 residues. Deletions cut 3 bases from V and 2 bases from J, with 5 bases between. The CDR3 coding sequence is TGTGCCACCAGTGATCCCGACACAGATACGCAGTATTTT. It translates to CATSDPDTDTQYF.

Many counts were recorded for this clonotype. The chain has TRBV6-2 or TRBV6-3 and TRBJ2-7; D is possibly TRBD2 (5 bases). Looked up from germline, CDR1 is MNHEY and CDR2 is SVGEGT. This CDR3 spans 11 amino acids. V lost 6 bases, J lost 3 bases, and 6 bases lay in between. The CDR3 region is CASRDFYEQYF. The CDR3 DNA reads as TGTGCCAGCAGGGACTTCTACGAGCAGTACTTC.

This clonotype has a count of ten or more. The CDR3 here is CASSGGTQSSYEQYF. In nucleotides, the CDR3 is TGTGCCAGCAGTGGGGGGACGCAGAGCTCCTACGAGCAGTACTTC. V and J are TRBV2 and TRBJ2-7, with D possibly called TRBD1 or TRBD2 (5 bases each). The germline CDR1 and CDR2 sequences are SNHLY and FYNNEI. V was trimmed by 4 bases and J by 0 bases, leaving 13 bases between them. CDR3 length: 15 amino acids.

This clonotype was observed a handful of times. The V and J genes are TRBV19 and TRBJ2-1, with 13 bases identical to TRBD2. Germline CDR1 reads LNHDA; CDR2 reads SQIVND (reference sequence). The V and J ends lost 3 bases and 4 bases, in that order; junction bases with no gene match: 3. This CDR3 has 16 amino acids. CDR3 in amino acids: CASSIGTSGTYNEQFF. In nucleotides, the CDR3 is TGTGCCAGTAGTATTGGGACTAGCGGGACGTACAATGAGCAGTTCTTC.

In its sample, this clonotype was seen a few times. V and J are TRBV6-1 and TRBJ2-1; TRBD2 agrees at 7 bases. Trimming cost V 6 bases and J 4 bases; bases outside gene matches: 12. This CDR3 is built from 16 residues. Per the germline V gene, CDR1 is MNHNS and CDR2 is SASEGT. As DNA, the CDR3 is TGTGCCAGCAGCTTTGGGGGGGGTGGGGGTTACAATGAGCAGTTCTTC. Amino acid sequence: CASSFGGGGGYNEQFF.

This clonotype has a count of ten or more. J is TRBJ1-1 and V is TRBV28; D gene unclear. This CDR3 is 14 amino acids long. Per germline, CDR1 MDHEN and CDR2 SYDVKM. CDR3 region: CATGPDRWNTEAFF. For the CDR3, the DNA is TGTGCTACTGGCCCCGATCGGTGGAACACTGAAGCTTTCTTT.

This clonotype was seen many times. CDR3 sequence (DNA): TGTGCCAGCAGCTTAGGCTCAGGGAGAAGCTCACCCCTCCACTTT. The encoded protein is CASSLGSGRSSPLHF. The chain combines TRBV7-2 with TRBJ1-6; tentatively, D is TRBD1 (5 bases). The CDR3 covers 15 residues. Per the germline V gene, CDR1 is SGHTA and CDR2 is FQGNSA. Deletions cut 1 base from V and 10 bases from J, with 14 bases between.

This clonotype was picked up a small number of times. In DNA form, the CDR3 reads TGTGCCAGCAGTAAGCCCAGACTAGCCTACGAGCAGTACTTC. It is translated as CASSKPRLAYEQYF. This chain joins TRBV6-1 and TRBJ2-7; tentatively, D is TRBD2 (6 bases). Germline V gene data show CDR1 as MNHNS and CDR2 as SASEGT. There are 14 residues in the CDR3. V gave up 5 bases and J gave up 2 bases, with 13 bases separating them.

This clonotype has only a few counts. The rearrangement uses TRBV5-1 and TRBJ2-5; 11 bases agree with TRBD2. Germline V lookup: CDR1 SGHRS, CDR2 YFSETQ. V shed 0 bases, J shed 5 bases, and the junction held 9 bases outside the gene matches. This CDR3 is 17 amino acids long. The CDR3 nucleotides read TGCGCCAGCAGCTTGGCCATAACTAGCGGGAGTAGGGAGACCCAGTACTTC. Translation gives CASSLAITSGSRETQYF.

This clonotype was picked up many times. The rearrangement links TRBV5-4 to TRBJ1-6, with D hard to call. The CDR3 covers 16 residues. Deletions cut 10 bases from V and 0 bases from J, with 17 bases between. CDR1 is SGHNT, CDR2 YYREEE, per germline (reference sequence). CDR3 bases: TGTGCCTGGCCGGAGTCTCGGAGCTCCTATAATTCACCCCTCCACTTT. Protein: CAWPESRSSYNSPLHF.

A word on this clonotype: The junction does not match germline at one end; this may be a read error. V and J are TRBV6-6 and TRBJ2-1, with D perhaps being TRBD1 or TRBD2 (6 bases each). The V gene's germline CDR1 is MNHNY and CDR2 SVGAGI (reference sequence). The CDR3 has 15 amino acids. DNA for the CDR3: TGTGCCAGCAGTGACTCGACTAACGGGGGCAGTGAGCAGTTCTTC. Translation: CASSDSTNGGSEQFF.

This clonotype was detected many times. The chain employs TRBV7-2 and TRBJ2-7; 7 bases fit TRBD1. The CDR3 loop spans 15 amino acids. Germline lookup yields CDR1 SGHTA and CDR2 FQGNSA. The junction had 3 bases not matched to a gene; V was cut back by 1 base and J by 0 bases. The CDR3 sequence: CASSLVWTGSYEQYF. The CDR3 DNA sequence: TGTGCCAGCAGCTTAGTTTGGACAGGCTCCTACGAGCAGTACTTC.

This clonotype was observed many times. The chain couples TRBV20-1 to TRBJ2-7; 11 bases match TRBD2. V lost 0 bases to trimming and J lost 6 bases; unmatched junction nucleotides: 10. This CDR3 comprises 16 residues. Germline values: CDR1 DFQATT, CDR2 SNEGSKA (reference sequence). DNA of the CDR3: TGCAGTGCTAGAGAGGCACATAGCGGGAGGGCCCGCGAGCAGTACTTC. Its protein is CSAREAHSGRAREQYF.

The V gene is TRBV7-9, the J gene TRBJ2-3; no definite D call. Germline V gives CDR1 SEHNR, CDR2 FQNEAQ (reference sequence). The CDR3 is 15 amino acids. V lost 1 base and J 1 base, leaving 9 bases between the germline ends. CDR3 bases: TGTGCCAGCAGCTTAGTTCCCGGGCGCACAGATACGCAGTATTTT. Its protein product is CASSLVPGRTDTQYF.

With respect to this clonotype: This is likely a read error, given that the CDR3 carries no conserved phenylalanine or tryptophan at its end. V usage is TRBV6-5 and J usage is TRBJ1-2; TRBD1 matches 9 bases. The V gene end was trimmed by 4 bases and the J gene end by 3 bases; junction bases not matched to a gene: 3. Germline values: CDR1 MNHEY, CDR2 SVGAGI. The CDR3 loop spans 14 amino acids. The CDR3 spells CASSSGTGHYGYTL. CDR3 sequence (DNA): TGTGCCAGCAGTTCGGGGACAGGGCACTATGGCTACACCCTC.

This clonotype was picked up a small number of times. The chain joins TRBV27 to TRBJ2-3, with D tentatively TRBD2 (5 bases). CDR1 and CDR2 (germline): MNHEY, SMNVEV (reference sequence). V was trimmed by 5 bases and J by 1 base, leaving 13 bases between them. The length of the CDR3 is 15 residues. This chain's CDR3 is CASSPIGSRTDTQYF. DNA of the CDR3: TGTGCCAGCAGTCCCATAGGGAGCCGCACAGATACGCAGTATTTT.

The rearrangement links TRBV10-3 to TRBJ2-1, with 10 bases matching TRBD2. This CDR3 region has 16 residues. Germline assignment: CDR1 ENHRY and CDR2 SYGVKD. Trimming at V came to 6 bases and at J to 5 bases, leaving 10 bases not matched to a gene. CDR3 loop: CAISRGPSGSHNEQFF. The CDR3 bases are TGTGCCATCAGCCGTGGGCCTAGCGGGAGTCACAATGAGCAGTTCTTC.

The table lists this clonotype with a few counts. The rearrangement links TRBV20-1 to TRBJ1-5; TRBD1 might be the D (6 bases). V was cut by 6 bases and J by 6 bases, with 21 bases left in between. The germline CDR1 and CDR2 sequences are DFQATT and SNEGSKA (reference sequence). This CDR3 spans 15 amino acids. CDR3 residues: CSAREKDGGGQPQHF. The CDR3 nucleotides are TGCAGTGCCAGGGAAAAGGACGGGGGCGGTCAGCCCCAGCATTTT.

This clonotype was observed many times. CDR3 nucleotides: TGTGCCAGCAGCCAGCGCCTCGGGTCCGATACGCAGTATTTT. It yields the protein CASSQRLGSDTQYF. The chain has TRBV7-9 and TRBJ2-3; unclear D gene. The V end lost 5 bases, the J end lost 6 bases, and 15 bases lay between the germline ends. Germline V CDR1 and CDR2: SEHNR, FQNEAQ (reference sequence). The CDR3 sequence is 14 residues long. The whole variable domain, filled in from reference TRBV7-9 and TRBJ2-3, reads DTGVSQNPRHKITKRGQNVTFRCDPISEHNRLYWYRQTLGQGPEFLTYFQNEAQLEKSRLLSDRFSAERPKGSFSTLEIQRTEQGDSAMYLCASSQRLGSDTQYFGPGTRLTVL.

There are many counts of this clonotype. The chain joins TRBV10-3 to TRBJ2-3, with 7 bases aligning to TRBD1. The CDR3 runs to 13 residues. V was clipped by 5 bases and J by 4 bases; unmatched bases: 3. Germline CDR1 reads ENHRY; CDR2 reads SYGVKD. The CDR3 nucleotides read TGTGCCATCAGTACAGGGGATCCAGATACGCAGTATTTT. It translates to CAISTGDPDTQYF.

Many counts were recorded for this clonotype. In DNA form, the CDR3 reads TGCAGCGTCGTAACCGACAGGAACACTGAAGCTTTCTTT. It translates to CSVVTDRNTEAFF. The chain combines TRBV29-1 with TRBJ1-1, with a weak D call TRBD1 (5 bases). With 6 bases removed from V and 1 base from J, the gap between germline ends came to 12 bases. Germline-derived CDR1 and CDR2 are SQVTM and ANQGSEA. The CDR3 has 13 amino acids.

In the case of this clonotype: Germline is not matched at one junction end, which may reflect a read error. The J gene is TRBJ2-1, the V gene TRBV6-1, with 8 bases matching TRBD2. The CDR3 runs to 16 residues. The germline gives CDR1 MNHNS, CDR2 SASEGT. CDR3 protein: CASSKAREGPRDEQFF. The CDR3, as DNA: TGTGCCAGCAGTAAAGCCCGGGAGGGCCCCCGGGATGAGCAGTTCTTC.

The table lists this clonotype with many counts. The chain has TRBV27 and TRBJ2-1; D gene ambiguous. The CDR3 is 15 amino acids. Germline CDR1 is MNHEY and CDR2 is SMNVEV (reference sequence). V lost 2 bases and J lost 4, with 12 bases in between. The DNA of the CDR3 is TGTGCCAGCAGTTTAGAACGGACCCCATACAATGAGCAGTTCTTC. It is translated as CASSLERTPYNEQFF.

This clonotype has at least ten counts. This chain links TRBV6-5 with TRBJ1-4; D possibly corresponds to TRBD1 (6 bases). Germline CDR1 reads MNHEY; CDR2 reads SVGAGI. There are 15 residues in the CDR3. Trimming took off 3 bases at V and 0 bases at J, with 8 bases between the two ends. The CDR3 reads CASSYRGATNEKLFF. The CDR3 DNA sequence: TGTGCCAGCAGTTATAGGGGGGCAACTAATGAAAAACTGTTTTTT.

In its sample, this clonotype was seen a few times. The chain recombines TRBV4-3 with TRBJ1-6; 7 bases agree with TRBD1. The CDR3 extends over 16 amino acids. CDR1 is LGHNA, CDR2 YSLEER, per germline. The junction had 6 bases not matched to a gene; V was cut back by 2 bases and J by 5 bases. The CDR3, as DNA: TGCGCCAGCAGCCAACGGACAGGCACGGATAATTCACCCCTCCACTTT. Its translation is CASSQRTGTDNSPLHF.

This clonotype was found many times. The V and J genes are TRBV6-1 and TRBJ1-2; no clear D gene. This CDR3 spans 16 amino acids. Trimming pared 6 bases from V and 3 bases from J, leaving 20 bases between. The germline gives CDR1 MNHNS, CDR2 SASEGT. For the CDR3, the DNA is TGTGCCAGCAGATACCGGGTCCAAAAAGGGCACTATGGCTACACCTTC. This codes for CASRYRVQKGHYGYTF.

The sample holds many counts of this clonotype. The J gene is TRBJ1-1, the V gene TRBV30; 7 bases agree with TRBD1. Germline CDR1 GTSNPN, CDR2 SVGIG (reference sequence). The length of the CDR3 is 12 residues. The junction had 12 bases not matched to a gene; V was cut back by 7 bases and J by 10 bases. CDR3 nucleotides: TGTGCCTCGTACTACAGGGGAGAGGGAGCTTTCTTT. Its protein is CASYYRGEGAFF.

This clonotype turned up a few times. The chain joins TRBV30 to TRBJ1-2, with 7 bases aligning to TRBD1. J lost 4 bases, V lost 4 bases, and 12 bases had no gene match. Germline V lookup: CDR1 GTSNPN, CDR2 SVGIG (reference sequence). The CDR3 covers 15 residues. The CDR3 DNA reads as TGTGCCTGGATTCCCAAGACAGGGACGACCTATGGCTACACCTTC. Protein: CAWIPKTGTTYGYTF. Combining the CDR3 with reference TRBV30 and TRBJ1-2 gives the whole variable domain SQTIHQWPATLVQPVGSPLSLECTVEGTSNPNLYWYRQAAGRGLQLLFYSVGIGQISSEVPQNLSASRPQDRQFILSSKKLLLSDSGFYLCAWIPKTGTTYGYTFGSGTRLTVV.